This T cell receptor (beta chain) was observed in a study of PD-L1 blockade in urothelial cancer. Study in general: Bladder-origin urothelial cancer in males covered about 90% of the roughly 30 patients. Anywhere from 0 to 3 prior chemotherapy regimens had been received by patients. At 3 weeks (second dose) and 6 weeks after starting treatment, blood was analyzed. Study observations and caveats: Durable-benefit patients expanded tumor-associated blood clones more at 3 weeks.

Repertoires were generated with immunoSEQ multiplex PCR, while TCRdb's copy carries only in-frame clones and drops some. The data show 50,000 to 60,000 clones, 84% seen once. On this clone: Antigen unknown.

The CDR3 covers 14 residues. The V gene end was trimmed by 5 bases and the J gene end by 7 bases; junction bases not matched to a gene: 5. Per the germline V gene, CDR1 is MDHEN and CDR2 is SYDVKM. This clonotype was obtained from a man aged 35 to 55 with urothelial cancer. Sample: PBMCs, taken around atezolizumab (anti-PD-L1) treatment. The J gene is TRBJ1-5, the V gene TRBV28, with 10 bases matching TRBD1. CDR3 nucleotides: TGTGCCAGCAGTCGACAGGGGGCGCGCCAGCCCCAGCATTTT. Protein product: CASSRQGARQPQHF.